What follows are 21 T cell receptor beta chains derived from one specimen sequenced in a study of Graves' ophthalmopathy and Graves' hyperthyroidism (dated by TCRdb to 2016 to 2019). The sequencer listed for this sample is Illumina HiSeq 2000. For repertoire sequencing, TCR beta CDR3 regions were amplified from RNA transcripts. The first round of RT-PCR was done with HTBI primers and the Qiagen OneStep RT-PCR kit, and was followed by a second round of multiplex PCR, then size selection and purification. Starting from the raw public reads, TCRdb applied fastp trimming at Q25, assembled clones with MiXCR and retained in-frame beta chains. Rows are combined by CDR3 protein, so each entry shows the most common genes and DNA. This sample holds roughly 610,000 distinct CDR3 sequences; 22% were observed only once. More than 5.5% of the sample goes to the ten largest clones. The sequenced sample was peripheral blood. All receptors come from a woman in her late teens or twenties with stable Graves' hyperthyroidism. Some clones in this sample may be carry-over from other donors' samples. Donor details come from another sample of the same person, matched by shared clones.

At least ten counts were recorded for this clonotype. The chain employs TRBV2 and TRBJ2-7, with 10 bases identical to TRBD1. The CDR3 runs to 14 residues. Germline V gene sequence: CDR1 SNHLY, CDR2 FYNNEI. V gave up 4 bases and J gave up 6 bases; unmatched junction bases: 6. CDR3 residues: CASSARDRGGEQYF. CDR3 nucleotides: TGTGCCAGCAGTGCCCGGGACAGGGGCGGCGAGCAGTACTTC. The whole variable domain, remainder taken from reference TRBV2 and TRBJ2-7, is EPEVTQTPSHQVTQMGQEVILRCVPISNHLYFYWYRQILGQKVEFLVSFYNNEISEKSEIFDDQFSVERPDGSNFTLKIRSTKLEDSAMYFCASSARDRGGEQYFGPGTRLTVT.

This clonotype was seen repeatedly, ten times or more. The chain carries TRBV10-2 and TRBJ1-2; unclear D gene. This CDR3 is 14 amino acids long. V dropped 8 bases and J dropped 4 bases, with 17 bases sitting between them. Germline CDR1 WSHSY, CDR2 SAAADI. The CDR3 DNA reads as TGCGCCAGCCGTAGAGGCGGGGAGATCTATGGCTACACCTTC. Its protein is CASRRGGEIYGYTF.

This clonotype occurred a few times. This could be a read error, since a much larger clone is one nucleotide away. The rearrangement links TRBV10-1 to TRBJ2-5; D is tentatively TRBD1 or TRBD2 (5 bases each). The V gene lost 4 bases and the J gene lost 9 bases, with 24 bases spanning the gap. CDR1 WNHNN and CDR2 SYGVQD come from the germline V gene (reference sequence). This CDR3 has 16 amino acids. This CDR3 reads CASSAGPPRGLGAQYF. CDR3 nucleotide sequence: TGCGCCAGCAGTGCGGGGCCACCAAGAGGACTGGGGGCCCAGTACTTC.

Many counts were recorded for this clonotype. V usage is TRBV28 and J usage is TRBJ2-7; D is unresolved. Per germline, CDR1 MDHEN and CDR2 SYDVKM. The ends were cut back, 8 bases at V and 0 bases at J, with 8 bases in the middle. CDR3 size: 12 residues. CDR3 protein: CASRSNSYEQYF. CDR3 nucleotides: TGTGCCAGCCGTTCAAACTCCTACGAGCAGTACTTC.

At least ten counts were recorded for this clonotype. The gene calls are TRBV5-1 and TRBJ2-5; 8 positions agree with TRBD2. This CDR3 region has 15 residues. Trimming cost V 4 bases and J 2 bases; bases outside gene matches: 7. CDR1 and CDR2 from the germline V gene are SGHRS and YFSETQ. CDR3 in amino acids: CASSRRSGGQETQYF. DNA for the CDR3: TGCGCCAGCAGCCGCAGGTCGGGGGGGCAAGAGACCCAGTACTTC.

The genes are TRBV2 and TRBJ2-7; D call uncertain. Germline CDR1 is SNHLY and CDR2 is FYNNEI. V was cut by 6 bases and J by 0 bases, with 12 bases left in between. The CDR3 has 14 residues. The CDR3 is CASRGRGNSYEQYF. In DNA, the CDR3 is TGTGCCAGCAGAGGACGCGGAAACTCCTACGAGCAGTACTTC.

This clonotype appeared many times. DNA for the CDR3: TGTGCCACCTCGTCTAGGGTGGACACTGAAGCTTTCTTT. It specifies CATSSRVDTEAFF. The rearrangement links TRBV15 to TRBJ1-1; the D is unclear. The V end was cut by 8 bases, the J end by 3 bases, with 13 bases between. CDR1 and CDR2 from the germline V gene are LNHNV and YYDKDF (reference sequence). The CDR3 totals 13 residues.

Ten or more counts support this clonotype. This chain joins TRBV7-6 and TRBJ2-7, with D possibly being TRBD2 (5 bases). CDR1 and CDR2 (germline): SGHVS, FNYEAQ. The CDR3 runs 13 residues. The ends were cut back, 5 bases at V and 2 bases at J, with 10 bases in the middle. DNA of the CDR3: TGTGCCAGCAGCCTCGAGCGGACCTACGAGCAGTACTTC. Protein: CASSLERTYEQYF. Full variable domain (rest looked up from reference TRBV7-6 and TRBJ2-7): GAGVSQSPRYKVTKRGQDVALRCDPISGHVSLYWYRQALGQGPEFLTYFNYEAQQDKSGLPNDRFSAERPEGSISTLTIQRTEQRDSAMYRCASSLERTYEQYFGPGTRLTVT.

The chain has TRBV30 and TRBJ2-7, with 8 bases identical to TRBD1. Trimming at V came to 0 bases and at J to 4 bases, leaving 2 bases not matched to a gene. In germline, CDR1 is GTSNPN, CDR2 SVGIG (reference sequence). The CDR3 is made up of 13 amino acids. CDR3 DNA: TGTGCCTGGAGTGTAGGACAGGGATACGAGCAGTACTTC. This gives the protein CAWSVGQGYEQYF.

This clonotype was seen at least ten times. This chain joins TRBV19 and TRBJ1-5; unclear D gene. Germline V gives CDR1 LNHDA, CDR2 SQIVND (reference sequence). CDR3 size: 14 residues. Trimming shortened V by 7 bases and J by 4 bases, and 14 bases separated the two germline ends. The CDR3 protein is CASKEVHVNQPQHF. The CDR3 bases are TGTGCCAGTAAGGAAGTCCATGTTAATCAGCCCCAGCATTTT.

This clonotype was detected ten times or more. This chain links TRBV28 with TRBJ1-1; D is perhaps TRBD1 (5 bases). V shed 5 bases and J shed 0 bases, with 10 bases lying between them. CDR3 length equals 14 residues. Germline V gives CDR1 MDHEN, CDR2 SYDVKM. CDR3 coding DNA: TGTGCCAGCAGTCCACAGGCCCTGAACACTGAAGCTTTCTTT. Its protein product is CASSPQALNTEAFF.

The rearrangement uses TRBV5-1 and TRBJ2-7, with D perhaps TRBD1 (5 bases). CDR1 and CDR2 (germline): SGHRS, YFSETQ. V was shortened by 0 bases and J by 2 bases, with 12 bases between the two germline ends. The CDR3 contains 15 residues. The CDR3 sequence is CASSLAIDSPYEQYF. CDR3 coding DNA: TGCGCCAGCAGCTTGGCGATTGACAGTCCCTACGAGCAGTACTTC.

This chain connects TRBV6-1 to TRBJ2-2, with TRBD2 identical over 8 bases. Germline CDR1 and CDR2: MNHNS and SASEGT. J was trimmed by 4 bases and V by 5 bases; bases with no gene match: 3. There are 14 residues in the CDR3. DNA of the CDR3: TGTGCCAGCAGTATTCTAGCGGGCACCGGGGAGCTGTTTTTT. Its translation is CASSILAGTGELFF.

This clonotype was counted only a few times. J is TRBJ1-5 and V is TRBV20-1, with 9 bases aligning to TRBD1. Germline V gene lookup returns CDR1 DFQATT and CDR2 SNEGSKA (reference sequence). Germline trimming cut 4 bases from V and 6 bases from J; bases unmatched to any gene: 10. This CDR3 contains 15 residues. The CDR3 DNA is TGCAGTGCTAACGTGGGCCCGGGACAGGGTCAGCCCCAGCATTTT. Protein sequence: CSANVGPGQGQPQHF.

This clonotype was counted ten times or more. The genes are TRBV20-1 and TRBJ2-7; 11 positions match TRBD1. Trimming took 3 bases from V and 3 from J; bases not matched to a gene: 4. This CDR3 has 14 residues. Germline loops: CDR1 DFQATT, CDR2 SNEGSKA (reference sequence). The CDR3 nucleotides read TGCAGTGCTAGGAGGGACAGGGGGATCTACGAGCAGTACTTC. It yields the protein CSARRDRGIYEQYF.

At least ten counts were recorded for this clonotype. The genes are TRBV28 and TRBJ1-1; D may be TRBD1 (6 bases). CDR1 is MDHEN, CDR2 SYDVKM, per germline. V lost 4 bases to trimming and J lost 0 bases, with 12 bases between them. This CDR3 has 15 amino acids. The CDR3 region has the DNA TGTGCCAGCAGTTCCGGGGGCCCGGTGAACACTGAAGCTTTCTTT. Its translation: CASSSGGPVNTEAFF.

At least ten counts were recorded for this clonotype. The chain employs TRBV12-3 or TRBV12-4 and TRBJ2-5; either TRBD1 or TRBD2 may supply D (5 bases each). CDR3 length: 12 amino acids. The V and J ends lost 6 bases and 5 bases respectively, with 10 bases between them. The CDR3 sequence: CASRGTGETQYF. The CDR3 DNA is TGTGCCAGCAGAGGGACCGGGGAGACCCAGTACTTC.

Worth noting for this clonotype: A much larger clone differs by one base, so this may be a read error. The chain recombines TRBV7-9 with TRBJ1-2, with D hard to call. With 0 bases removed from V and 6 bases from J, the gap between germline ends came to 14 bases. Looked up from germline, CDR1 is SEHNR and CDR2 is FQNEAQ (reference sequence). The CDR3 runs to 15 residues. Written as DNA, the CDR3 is TGTGCCAGCAGCTTAGCCCTTAGAGGGTCGGATGGCTACACCTTC. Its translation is CASSLALRGSDGYTF.

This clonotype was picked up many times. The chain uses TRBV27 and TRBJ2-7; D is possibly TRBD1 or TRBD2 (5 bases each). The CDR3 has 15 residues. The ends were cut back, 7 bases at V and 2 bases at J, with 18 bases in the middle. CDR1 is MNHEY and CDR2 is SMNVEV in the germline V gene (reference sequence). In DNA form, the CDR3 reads TGTGCCAGCAAGCCCGGGACCGACCCTACCTACGAGCAGTACTTC. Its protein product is CASKPGTDPTYEQYF.

CDR3 residues: CASSPGLAGRTPTYEQYF. The CDR3 DNA reads TGTGCCAGCAGCCCCGGACTAGCGGGACGAACTCCAACCTACGAGCAGTACTTC. V usage is TRBV11-2 and J usage is TRBJ2-7, with TRBD2 identical over 12 bases. The V gene's germline CDR1 is SGHAT and CDR2 FQNNGV. The CDR3 spans 18 residues. V lost 5 bases to trimming and J lost 2 bases; unmatched junction nucleotides: 13.

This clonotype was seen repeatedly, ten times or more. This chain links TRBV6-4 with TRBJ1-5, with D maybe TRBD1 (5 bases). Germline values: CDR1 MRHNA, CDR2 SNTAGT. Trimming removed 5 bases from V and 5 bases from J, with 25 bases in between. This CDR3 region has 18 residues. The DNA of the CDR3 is TGTGCCAGCAGTAACCCGGGACCGACCATTACCGGATATCAGCCCCAGCATTTT. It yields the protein CASSNPGPTITGYQPQHF.